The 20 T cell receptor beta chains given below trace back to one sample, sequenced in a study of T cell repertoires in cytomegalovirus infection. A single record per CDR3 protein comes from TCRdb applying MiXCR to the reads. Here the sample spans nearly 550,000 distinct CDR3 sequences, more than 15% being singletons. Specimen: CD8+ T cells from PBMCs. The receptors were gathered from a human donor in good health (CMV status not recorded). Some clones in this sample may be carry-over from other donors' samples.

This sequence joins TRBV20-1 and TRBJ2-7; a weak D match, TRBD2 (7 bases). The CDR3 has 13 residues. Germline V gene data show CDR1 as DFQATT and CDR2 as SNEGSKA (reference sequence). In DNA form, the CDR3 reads TGCAGGGGGGATGAGGGGAGGGGGGGTGAGCAGTACTTC. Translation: CRGDEGRGGEQYF.

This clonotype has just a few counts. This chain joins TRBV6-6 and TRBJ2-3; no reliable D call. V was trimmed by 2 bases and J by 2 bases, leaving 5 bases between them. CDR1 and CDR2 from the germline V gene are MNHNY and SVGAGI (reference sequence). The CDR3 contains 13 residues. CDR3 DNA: TGTGCCAGCAGTTACCCAACCACAGATACGCAGTATTTT. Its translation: CASSYPTTDTQYF.

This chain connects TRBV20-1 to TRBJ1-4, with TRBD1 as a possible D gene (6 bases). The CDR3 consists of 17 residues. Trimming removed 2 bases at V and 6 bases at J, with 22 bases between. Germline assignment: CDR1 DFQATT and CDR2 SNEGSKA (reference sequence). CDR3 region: CSARKGPGVGIDEKLFF. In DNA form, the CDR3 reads TGCAGTGCTAGAAAGGGGCCAGGGGTTGGTATTGATGAAAAACTGTTTTTT.

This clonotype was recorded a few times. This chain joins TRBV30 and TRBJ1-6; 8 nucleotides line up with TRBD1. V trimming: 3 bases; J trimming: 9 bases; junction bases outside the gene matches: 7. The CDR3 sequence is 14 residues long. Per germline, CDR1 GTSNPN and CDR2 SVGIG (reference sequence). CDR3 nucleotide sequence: TGTGCCTGGAGCCGGCCCGACAGGGGTTCACCCCTCCACTTT. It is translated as CAWSRPDRGSPLHF. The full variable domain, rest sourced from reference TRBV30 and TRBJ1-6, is SQTIHQWPATLVQPVGSPLSLECTVEGTSNPNLYWYRQAAGRGLQLLFYSVGIGQISSEVPQNLSASRPQDRQFILSSKKLLLSDSGFYLCAWSRPDRGSPLHFGNGTRLTVT.

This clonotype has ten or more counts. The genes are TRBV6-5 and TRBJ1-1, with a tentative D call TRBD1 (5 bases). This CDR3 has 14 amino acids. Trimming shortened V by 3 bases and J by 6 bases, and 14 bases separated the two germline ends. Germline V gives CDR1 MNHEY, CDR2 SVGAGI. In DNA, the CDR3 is TGTGCCAGCAGTTATGGGACCGACGGCGCTGAAGCTTTCTTT. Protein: CASSYGTDGAEAFF.

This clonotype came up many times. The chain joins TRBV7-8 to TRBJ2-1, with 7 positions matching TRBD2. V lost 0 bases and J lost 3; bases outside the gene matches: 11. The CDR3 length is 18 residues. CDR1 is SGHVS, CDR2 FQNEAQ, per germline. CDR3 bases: TGTGCCAGCAGCTTAGCCCTCGCGGCAGCGGGGATCTACAATGAGCAGTTCTTC. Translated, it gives CASSLALAAAGIYNEQFF.

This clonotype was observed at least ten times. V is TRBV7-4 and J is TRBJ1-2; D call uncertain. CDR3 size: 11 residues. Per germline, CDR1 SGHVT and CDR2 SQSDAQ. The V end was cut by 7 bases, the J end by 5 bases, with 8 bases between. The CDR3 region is CASKVGYGYTF. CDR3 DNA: TGTGCCAGCAAGGTTGGGTATGGCTACACCTTC.

CDR3 nucleotides: TGCGCCAGCAGCCAATTACAGAAGTCTACCTACAATGAGCAGTTCTTC. It translates to CASSQLQKSTYNEQFF. The V and J genes are TRBV4-1 and TRBJ2-1; D ambiguous. Trimming pared 2 bases from V and 2 bases from J, leaving 13 bases between. The germline V gene encodes CDR1 MGHRA and CDR2 YSYEKL. The CDR3 sequence is 16 residues long.

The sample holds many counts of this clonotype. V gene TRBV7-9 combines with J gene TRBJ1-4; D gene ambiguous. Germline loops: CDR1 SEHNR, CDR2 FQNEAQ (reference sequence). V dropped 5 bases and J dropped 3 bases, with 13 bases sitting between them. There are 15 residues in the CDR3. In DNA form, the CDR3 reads TGTGCCAGCAGCCCGGAACAAAAGGCTAATGAAAAACTGTTTTTT. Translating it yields CASSPEQKANEKLFF.

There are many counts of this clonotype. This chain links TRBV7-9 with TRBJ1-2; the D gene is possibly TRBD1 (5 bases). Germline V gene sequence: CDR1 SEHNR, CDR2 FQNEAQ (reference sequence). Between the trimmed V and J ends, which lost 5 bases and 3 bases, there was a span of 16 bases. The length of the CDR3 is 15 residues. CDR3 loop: CASSPVGQSHYGYTF. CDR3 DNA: TGTGCCAGCAGCCCCGTGGGGCAGTCACACTATGGCTACACCTTC.

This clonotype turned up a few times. For the CDR3, the DNA is TGTGCCAGCAGCGTAGGGGCGGCCAGAGGGGAAGAGACCCAGTACTTC. The encoded protein is CASSVGAARGEETQYF. The V call is TRBV9, the J call TRBJ2-5; D may be TRBD1 or TRBD2 (5 bases each). Germline V CDR1 and CDR2: SGDLS, YYNGEE. CDR3 length equals 16 residues. Trimming shortened V by 0 bases and J by 3 bases, and 15 bases separated the two germline ends.

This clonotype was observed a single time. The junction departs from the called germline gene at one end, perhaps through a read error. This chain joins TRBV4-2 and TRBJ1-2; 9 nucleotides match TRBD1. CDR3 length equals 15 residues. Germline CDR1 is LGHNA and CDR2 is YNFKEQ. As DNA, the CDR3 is TGTGCCAACAGCCAAGCCGGGACAGGGAACTATGGCTACACCTTC. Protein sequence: CANSQAGTGNYGYTF.

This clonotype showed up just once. DNA for the CDR3: TGTGCCAGCAGCCAAGATGGAGAGGGGACGCCAACAGATACGCAGTATTTT. Translation gives CASSQDGEGTPTDTQYF. The chain employs TRBV3-1 and TRBJ2-3, with D possibly called TRBD1 or TRBD2 (5 bases each). The ends were cut back, 0 bases at V and 3 bases at J, with 16 bases in the middle. There are 17 residues in the CDR3. Germline CDR1 is LGHDT and CDR2 is YNNKEL (reference sequence).

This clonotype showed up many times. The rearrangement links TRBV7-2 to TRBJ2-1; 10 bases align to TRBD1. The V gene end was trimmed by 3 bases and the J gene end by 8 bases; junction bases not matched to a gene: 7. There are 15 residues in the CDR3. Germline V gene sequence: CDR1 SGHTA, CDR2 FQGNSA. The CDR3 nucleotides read TGTGCCAGCAGCTTGACAGGGGGCCTCCTCGATGAGCAGTTCTTC. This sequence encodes CASSLTGGLLDEQFF.

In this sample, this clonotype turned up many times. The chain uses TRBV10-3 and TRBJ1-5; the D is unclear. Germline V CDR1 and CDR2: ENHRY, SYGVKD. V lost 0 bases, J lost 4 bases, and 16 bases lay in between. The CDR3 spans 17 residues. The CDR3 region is CAISESPQYSPNQPQHF. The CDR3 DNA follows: TGTGCCATCAGTGAGTCGCCCCAGTACAGCCCGAATCAGCCCCAGCATTTT.

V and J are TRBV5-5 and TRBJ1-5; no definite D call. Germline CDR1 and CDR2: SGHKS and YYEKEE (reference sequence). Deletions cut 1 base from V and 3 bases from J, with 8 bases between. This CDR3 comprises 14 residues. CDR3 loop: CASSLRQNNQPQHF. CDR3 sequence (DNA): TGTGCCAGCAGCTTGCGTCAGAACAATCAGCCCCAGCATTTT.

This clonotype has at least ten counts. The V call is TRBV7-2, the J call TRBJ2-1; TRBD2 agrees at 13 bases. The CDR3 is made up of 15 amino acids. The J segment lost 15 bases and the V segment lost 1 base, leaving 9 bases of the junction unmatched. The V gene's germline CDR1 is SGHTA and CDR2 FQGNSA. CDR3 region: CASSLGPGLAGPGFF. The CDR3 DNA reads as TGTGCCAGCAGCTTAGGACCGGGACTAGCGGGGCCCGGGTTCTTC.

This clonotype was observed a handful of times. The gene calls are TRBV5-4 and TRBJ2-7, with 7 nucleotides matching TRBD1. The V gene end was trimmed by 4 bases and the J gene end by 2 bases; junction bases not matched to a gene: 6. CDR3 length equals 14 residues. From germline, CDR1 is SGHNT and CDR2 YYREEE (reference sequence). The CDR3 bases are TGTGCCAGCAGCCAAGGACAGGTCCCCTACGAGCAGTACTTC. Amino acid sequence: CASSQGQVPYEQYF.

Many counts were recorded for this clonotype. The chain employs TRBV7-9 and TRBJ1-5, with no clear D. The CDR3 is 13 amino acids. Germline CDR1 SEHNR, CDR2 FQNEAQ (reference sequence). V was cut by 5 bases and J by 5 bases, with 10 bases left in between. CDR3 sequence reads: CASSGDGDQPQHF. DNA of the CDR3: TGTGCCAGCAGCGGAGACGGCGATCAGCCCCAGCATTTT.

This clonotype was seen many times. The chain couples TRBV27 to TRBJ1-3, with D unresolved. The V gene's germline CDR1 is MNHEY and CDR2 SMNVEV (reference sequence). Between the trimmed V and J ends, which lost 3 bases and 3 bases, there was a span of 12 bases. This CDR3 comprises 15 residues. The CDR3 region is CASSLAAKGGNTIYF. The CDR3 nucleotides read TGTGCCAGCAGTTTGGCAGCAAAGGGTGGAAACACCATATATTTT.